This T cell receptor (beta chain) was sequenced in a study of siplizumab effects on memory and regulatory T cells. Whole-study findings and limits: Naive T cells looked more diverse than memory cells and looked like major alloresponse contributors.

In germline, CDR1 is SGHRS, CDR2 YFSETQ. The V gene end was trimmed by 4 bases and the J gene end by 4 bases; junction bases not matched to a gene: 12. The CDR3 spans 17 residues. For every sample, about 10^5 TCR templates were assayed. Some clones are missing from TCRdb's copy, which holds only in-frame ones; the method was immunoSEQ multiplex PCR. The sample consists of some 100,000 clones, roughly 94% of them appearing once. Concerning this clone itself: Its antigen is currently unknown.

The material sequenced was Tregs sorted from blood. The receptor comes from a human donor in good health. This chain uses TRBV5-1 with TRBJ2-3; 10 bases are shared with TRBD1. DNA for the CDR3: TGCGCCAGCAGCGGGCAGGGGACAGGGGTTTCAGCAGATACGCAGTATTTT. Amino acid sequence: CASSGQGTGVSADTQYF.